This is a list of T cell receptor beta chains from one sample in a study of blood T cell repertoires in COVID-19. Sequencing was performed with immunoSEQ multiplex PCR; in TCRdb, only in-frame clones are kept and a portion is missing. Counted here are hundreds of thousands of clones, under 90% occurring once; the ten biggest clones make up about 9.9%. Sample: peripheral blood. Receptor source: a man over 45 with COVID-19, enrolled during active disease. CDR3s include the opening cysteine and the closing phenylalanine or tryptophan. D genes are given only for firm matches. The size field is filled for only some rows; it gives once, few, many or a size class.

J | D | size | V | DNA | CDR3
TRBJ1-1 | TRBD1 | NA | TRBV6-5 | TGTGCCAGCAAAGCGACAGGGGGCAAAGCTTTCTTT | CASKATGGKAFF
TRBJ2-5 | NA | NA | TRBV19 | TGTGCCAGTAGTATAGACACGAGCGGACAGACCCAGTACTTC | CASSIDTSGQTQYF
TRBJ1-5 | TRBD1 | NA | TRBV4-2 | TGTGCCAGCAGCCACGCGGGACAGCGAAGCAATCAGCCCCAGCATTTT | CASSHAGQRSNQPQHF
TRBJ2-2 | NA | NA | TRBV6-5 | TGTGCCAGCAGTTACTTCTCGAACACCGGGGAGCTGTTTTTT | CASSYFSNTGELFF
TRBJ1-5 | NA | NA | TRBV3-1/TRBV3-2 | TGTGCCAGCAGCCAAGCGGTTAGCAATCAGCCCCAGCATTTT | CASSQAVSNQPQHF
TRBJ1-6 | NA | once | TRBV5-6 | TGTGCCAGCAGCTCTCCGGTTCAGGGACAATATTCACCCCTCCACTTT | CASSSPVQGQYSPLHF
TRBJ2-3 | NA | NA | TRBV25-1 | TGTGCCAGCAGTGATGGGGGCTATAGCACAGATACGCAGTATTTT | CASSDGGYSTDTQYF
TRBJ1-3 | NA | NA | TRBV21-1 | TGTGCCAGCAGCAACGAAACTGGGACAGAAATAGGAAACACCATATATTTT | CASSNETGTEIGNTIYF
TRBJ2-1 | NA | NA | TRBV2 | TGTGCCAGCAGTGAAGTGGGCGGGGATGAGCAGTTCTTC | CASSEVGGDEQFF
TRBJ2-3 | TRBD2 | NA | TRBV7-7 | TGTGCCAGCAGCCCCATTAGCGGGAGCACAGATACGCAGTATTTT | CASSPISGSTDTQYF
TRBJ2-2 | TRBD1 | NA | TRBV19 | TGTGCCAGTAGAGGGACAGGGGCTACCGGGGAGCTGTTTTTT | CASRGTGATGELFF
TRBJ2-1 | TRBD1 | NA | TRBV12-3/TRBV12-4 | TGTGCCAGCAGTGGACAGGGAGATGAGCAGTTCTTC | CASSGQGDEQFF
TRBJ2-7 | TRBD2 | few | TRBV11-2 | TGTGCCAGCAGGTGGATGGTAGGGGGGCTTCCGGGACTAGCGTTCGAGCAGTACTTC | CASRWMVGGLPGLAFEQYF
TRBJ2-7 | NA | once | TRBV6-5 | TGTGCCAGCAGGATGCTGGTGAGCTCCTACGAGCAGTACTTC | CASRMLVSSYEQYF
TRBJ2-1 | TRBD2 | NA | TRBV15 | TGTGCCACCAGCAGGGAGGGACTAGCCACGGTGGGTTTGTTCTTC | CATSREGLATVGLFF
TRBJ2-7 | TRBD2 | NA | TRBV28 | TGTGCCAGCAGTCCCACCCAGCGGGGGCGGGGTTCGTACTTC | CASSPTQRGRGSYF
TRBJ2-2 | TRBD2 | NA | TRBV6-5 | TGTGCCAGCCGGGTCGGGAGGGAGTCAGGCGGGGAGCTGTTTTTT | CASRVGRESGGELFF
TRBJ2-3 | NA | NA | TRBV5-4 | TGTGCCAGCAGCCTCCCGACCGGGACAGATACGCAGTATTTT | CASSLPTGTDTQYF
TRBJ1-5 | TRBD1 | NA | TRBV28 | TGTGCCAGCACTAAAGCAGGACAGGGTGGTAATCAGCCCCAGCATTTT | CASTKAGQGGNQPQHF
TRBJ2-2 | NA | few | TRBV18 | TGTGCCAGCTCCTTATCACAGGGTGCCGGGGAGCTGTTTTTT | CASSLSQGAGELFF
TRBJ1-5 | TRBD1 | NA | TRBV5-6 | TGTGCCAGCAGCTTGTATCAGGGGGCGAGTCAGCCCCAGCATTTT | CASSLYQGASQPQHF
TRBJ2-7 | NA | NA | TRBV12-3/TRBV12-4 | TGTGCCAGCACCGTGGAGACGATCTACGAGCAGTACTTC | CASTVETIYEQYF
TRBJ2-5 | NA | NA | TRBV9 | TGTGCCAGCAGCGTAGCTACTAGTTCGGAGACCCAGTACTTC | CASSVATSSETQYF
TRBJ1-6 | TRBD1 | NA | TRBV19 | TGTGCCAGTAGACCCGGACAGGGGTATAATTCACCCCTCCACTTT | CASRPGQGYNSPLHF
TRBJ2-7 | NA | NA | TRBV29-1 | TGCAGCGTTGAAAAAGGTCGCGGTCGCGAGCAGTACTTC | CSVEKGRGREQYF
TRBJ2-1 | TRBD2 | NA | TRBV12-3/TRBV12-4 | TGTGCCAGCAGTTTTCGGGTAGCGGGGGATGAGTTCTTC | CASSFRVAGDEFF
TRBJ2-5 | TRBD1 | NA | TRBV27 | TGTGCCAGCAGTCTACAGGGAAGGGGGCCCCAAGAGACCCAGTACTTC | CASSLQGRGPQETQYF
TRBJ1-4 | NA | NA | TRBV19 | TGTGCCAGTAGCCTAATATCGGTCGGAAAACTGTTTTTT | CASSLISVGKLFF
TRBJ2-7 | NA | NA | TRBV11-2 | TGTGCCAGCAGCCATTACGGTAACTACAGGTCTACCTACGAGCAGTACTTC | CASSHYGNYRSTYEQYF
TRBJ2-5 | NA | NA | TRBV7-3 | TGTGCCAGCAGCCAAACCGGCGGGACGCTCAAAACCCAGTACTTC | CASSQTGGTLKTQYF
TRBJ2-1 | TRBD2 | NA | TRBV11-2 | TGTGCCAGCAGTCCGGGACTAGCGGATTACAATGAGCAGTTCTTC | CASSPGLADYNEQFF
TRBJ2-1 | TRBD1 | NA | TRBV14 | TGTGCCAGCAGCCAAGTGAGGGGGCATGAGCAGTTCTTC | CASSQVRGHEQFF
TRBJ2-7 | NA | few | TRBV2 | TGTGCCAGCAGCGGGGACCTCGGAGGGCAGCAGTACTTC | CASSGDLGGQQYF
TRBJ2-2 | NA | NA | TRBV7-2 | TGTGCCAGCAGCTCCAACGTTTGGGGGGTGGACACCGGGGAGCTGTTTTTT | CASSSNVWGVDTGELFF
TRBJ1-5 | TRBD1 | NA | TRBV7-6 | TGTGCCAGCAGCTTAGATTTGGAGACGACGGGACAGCCTTATAGCAATCAGCCCCAGCATTTT | CASSLDLETTGQPYSNQPQHF
TRBJ2-3 | NA | NA | TRBV27 | TGTGCCAGCAGTTTATCCTGGCAAAGCACAGATACGCAGTATTTT | CASSLSWQSTDTQYF
TRBJ2-7 | TRBD1 | few | TRBV19 | TGTGCCAGTAGACCGGGACAGGGGGCGGGGGAGCAGTACTTC | CASRPGQGAGEQYF
TRBJ2-7 | NA | NA | TRBV2 | TGTGCCAGCAGTGCAAGAGGCGAGCAGTACTTC | CASSARGEQYF
TRBJ1-1 | NA | NA | TRBV15 | TGTGCCACCAGCAGAGATCCGAGGGCTGCTGAAGCTTTCTTT | CATSRDPRAAEAFF
TRBJ1-2 | NA | NA | TRBV11-2 | TGTGCCAGCAGCCCCCTCGGGGGTACTTTCTATGGCTACACCTTC | CASSPLGGTFYGYTF